Below, 32 T cell receptor beta chains from the same sample are listed, as sequenced in a study of T cells in Graves' hyperthyroidism and ophthalmopathy (dated by TCRdb to between 2018 and 2021). The library came from multiplex PCR. Sequencing was performed on an Illumina HiSeq 2000. The TCR beta CDR3 regions were amplified from the RNA transcripts. The first round of RT-PCR for the TCR CDR3 was performed with the HTBI primer set and the Qiagen OneStep RT-PCR kit. TCRdb took the public reads, trimmed them with fastp at Q25, ran MiXCR for clone calling and kept in-frame beta chains. When rows share a CDR3 protein, they turn into one entry using the most common DNA and genes. In this sample the table shows about 350,000 distinct CDR3 sequences, roughly 15% of which occur a single time. The top ten clonotypes cover 34% of the sample. Sequencing was performed on blood. The receptors come from a woman aged 40 to 50 with Graves' ophthalmopathy.

This clonotype has at least ten counts. An end of the junction differs from the germline gene, which may be a read error. The V call is TRBV24-1, the J call TRBJ2-7; 9 bases fit TRBD1. Per the germline V gene, CDR1 is KGHDR and CDR2 is SFDVKD. This CDR3 comprises 13 residues. The CDR3 nucleotides read TGTGCCGCCAGGACAGGGGACTCCTACGAGCAGTACTTC. Amino acids: CAARTGDSYEQYF.

This clonotype came up many times. This rearrangement joins TRBV5-1 to TRBJ2-7; unclear D gene. Germline V gives CDR1 SGHRS, CDR2 YFSETQ. Trimming removed 0 bases from V and 5 bases from J, with 12 bases in between. The CDR3 totals 14 residues. The CDR3 region is CASSLGAPYDEQYF. DNA for the CDR3: TGCGCCAGCAGCTTGGGGGCCCCCTACGACGAGCAGTACTTC.

This clonotype was observed many times. V is TRBV6-1 and J is TRBJ2-1, with a tentative D call TRBD2 (6 bases). From germline, CDR1 is MNHNS and CDR2 SASEGT. The V gene lost 6 bases and the J gene lost 1 base, with 16 bases spanning the gap. The CDR3 covers 16 residues. CDR3 coding DNA: TGTGCCAGCAGCGACCAGACTAGTAGGTCCTACAATGAGCAGTTCTTC. Protein product: CASSDQTSRSYNEQFF.

The chain links TRBV7-2 to TRBJ2-1, with TRBD2 identical over 12 bases. Germline trimming cut 2 bases from V and 7 bases from J; bases unmatched to any gene: 12. The CDR3 runs to 18 residues. Per germline, CDR1 SGHTA and CDR2 FQGNSA. CDR3 DNA: TGTGCCAGCAGCTTACTGAGAAGACTAGCGGGAGAGGGAAATGAGCAGTTCTTC. Amino acids: CASSLLRRLAGEGNEQFF.

This clonotype was seen at least ten times. The CDR3 DNA is TGTGCCAGCAGTTTAATTGGAGAAGGGCTTGGAAACACCATATATTTT. Its protein is CASSLIGEGLGNTIYF. The genes are TRBV12-3 or TRBV12-4 and TRBJ1-3; D gene unclear. V shed 2 bases and J shed 3 bases, with 14 bases lying between them. The CDR3 totals 16 residues.

There are a few counts of this clonotype. This chain uses TRBV5-5 with TRBJ2-5; TRBD2 agrees at 11 bases. Germline V lookup: CDR1 SGHKS, CDR2 YYEKEE (reference sequence). V trimming: 6 bases; J trimming: 4 bases; junction bases outside the gene matches: 8. CDR3 length equals 15 residues. Here the CDR3 DNA reads TGTGCCAGCACCGGTAGCGGGGGGGCCGTAGAGACCCAGTACTTC. Its translation: CASTGSGGAVETQYF.

This clonotype was seen ten or more times. J is TRBJ2-1 and V is TRBV15, with D possibly being TRBD2 (5 bases). V was pared by 3 bases and J by 8 bases, with 14 bases between. Germline loops: CDR1 LNHNV, CDR2 YYDKDF (reference sequence). The CDR3 contains 14 residues. CDR3 protein: CATSSLLVPDEQFF. The CDR3 bases are TGTGCCACCAGCAGTTTACTAGTTCCGGATGAGCAGTTCTTC. The variable domain in full, with the rest retrieved from reference TRBV15 and TRBJ2-1, is DAMVIQNPRYQVTQFGKPVTLSCSQTLNHNVMYWYQQKSSQAPKLLFHYYDKDFNNEADTPDNFQSRRPNTSFCFLDIRSPGLGDTAMYLCATSSLLVPDEQFFGPGTRLTVL.

The genes are TRBV4-1 and TRBJ1-4, with 9 bases matching TRBD1. Germline trimming cut 3 bases from V and 10 bases from J; bases unmatched to any gene: 3. The germline gives CDR1 MGHRA, CDR2 YSYEKL. This CDR3 is 13 amino acids long. DNA for the CDR3: TGCGCCAGCAGCCAGGAACAGGGGGCAAAACTGTTTTTT. It yields the protein CASSQEQGAKLFF.

V gene TRBV12-5 combines with J gene TRBJ2-2; the D is unclear. Germline lookup yields CDR1 LGHNT and CDR2 FRNRAP. The CDR3 covers 15 residues. V was shortened by 3 bases and J by 4 bases, with 12 bases between the two germline ends. The CDR3 here is CASGFSGWGTGELFF. CDR3 bases: TGTGCTAGTGGTTTTTCAGGATGGGGCACCGGGGAGCTGTTTTTT.

This clonotype has at least ten counts. The V gene is TRBV6-1, the J gene TRBJ2-7; D not resolved. Trimming removed 5 bases from V and 0 bases from J, with 14 bases in between. The CDR3 is 15 residues long. Germline CDR1 and CDR2: MNHNS and SASEGT. The CDR3 sequence: CASSYAGRSSYEQYF. CDR3 DNA: TGTGCCAGCAGTTACGCAGGTAGAAGCTCCTACGAGCAGTACTTC.

This clonotype was observed many times. J is TRBJ1-2 and V is TRBV19, with no clear D. Trimming shortened V by 6 bases and J by 4 bases, and 9 bases separated the two germline ends. Germline values: CDR1 LNHDA, CDR2 SQIVND (reference sequence). The CDR3 has 12 residues. Here the CDR3 DNA reads TGTGCCAGTAGAGTCGGCAGCTATGGCTACACCTTC. This translates into CASRVGSYGYTF.

This clonotype was recorded many times. The gene calls are TRBV2 and TRBJ2-1; 11 positions match TRBD2. The trim removed 5 bases at V and 3 bases at J, leaving 3 bases unmatched. Germline loops: CDR1 SNHLY, CDR2 FYNNEI. The CDR3 extends over 15 amino acids. CDR3 nucleotide sequence: TGTGCCAGCAGTCCACTAGCGGGAGTCTACAATGAGCAGTTCTTC. Amino acid sequence: CASSPLAGVYNEQFF.

This clonotype was seen ten or more times. The rearrangement links TRBV2 to TRBJ2-5, with 10 bases lining up with TRBD1. Trimming took 8 bases from V and 4 from J; bases not matched to a gene: 7. The germline CDR1 and CDR2 sequences are SNHLY and FYNNEI. This CDR3 is 14 amino acids long. CDR3 DNA sequence: TGTGCCAGCCTTAGACAGGGGGCAGGAGAGACCCAGTACTTC. This gives the protein CASLRQGAGETQYF. The full variable domain, completed using reference TRBV2 and TRBJ2-5, is EPEVTQTPSHQVTQMGQEVILRCVPISNHLYFYWYRQILGQKVEFLVSFYNNEISEKSEIFDDQFSVERPDGSNFTLKIRSTKLEDSAMYFCASLRQGAGETQYFGPGTRLLVL.

This clonotype was picked up many times. This chain uses TRBV11-2 with TRBJ2-3; the D call may be TRBD1 or TRBD2 (6 bases each). Germline CDR1 and CDR2: SGHAT and FQNNGV. This CDR3 spans 15 amino acids. Trimming took off 5 bases at V and 1 base at J, with 13 bases between the two ends. CDR3 sequence: CASSALRGGTDTQYF. CDR3 nucleotide sequence: TGTGCCAGCAGCGCTCTTAGGGGGGGCACAGATACGCAGTATTTT.

This clonotype has at least ten counts. The chain uses TRBV27 and TRBJ1-1; no reliable D call. Deletions cut 5 bases from V and 1 base from J, with 14 bases between. The CDR3 has 15 residues. Germline assignment: CDR1 MNHEY and CDR2 SMNVEV (reference sequence). The CDR3 DNA is TGTGCCAGCAGTACACAGACGGAAAAGAACACTGAAGCTTTCTTT. Protein sequence: CASSTQTEKNTEAFF.

This clonotype was observed many times. The V and J genes are TRBV11-3 and TRBJ2-1, with no clear D. The CDR3 is 12 amino acids. Germline V gene lookup returns CDR1 SGHNT and CDR2 YENEEA. Trimming left V 5 bases short and J 11 bases short, with 13 bases between. CDR3 nucleotide sequence: TGTGCCAGCAGCCTTTATTGGTGGCAGCAGTTCTTC. Protein: CASSLYWWQQFF.

The CDR3 region has the DNA TGCAGTGCTGACGAACAGGGGGCGGTCGGCTACACCTTC. Translation: CSADEQGAVGYTF. The chain carries TRBV20-1 and TRBJ1-2, with 9 bases aligning to TRBD1. The CDR3 length is 13 residues. The junction had 9 bases not matched to a gene; V was cut back by 5 bases and J by 8 bases. Germline values: CDR1 DFQATT, CDR2 SNEGSKA (reference sequence).

This clonotype was detected a few times. This chain links TRBV18 with TRBJ2-7; D is undetermined. With 0 bases removed from V and 0 bases from J, the gap between germline ends came to 6 bases. Germline CDR1 KGHSH, CDR2 LQKENI. The CDR3 length is 14 residues. The CDR3 loop reads CASSPPRVSYEQYF. CDR3 bases: TGTGCCAGCTCACCACCAAGGGTCTCCTACGAGCAGTACTTC.

This clonotype appeared a few times. The rearrangement links TRBV4-2 to TRBJ2-3; no definite D call. V lost 0 bases, J lost 4 bases, and 8 bases lay in between. The CDR3 consists of 14 residues. Germline CDR1 LGHNA, CDR2 YNFKEQ. The CDR3 DNA is TGTGCCAGCAGCCAAGAGGGTATGGCAGATACGCAGTATTTT. As protein: CASSQEGMADTQYF.

The chain couples TRBV11-2 to TRBJ2-5; D tentatively reads TRBD1 or TRBD2 (5 bases each). Trimming cost V 5 bases and J 5 bases, with 18 bases left between them. Germline loops: CDR1 SGHAT, CDR2 FQNNGV. The CDR3 runs to 15 residues. CDR3 nucleotides: TGTGCCAGCAGCCTACCCGGGTGGGGGTCGGAGACCCAGTACTTC. It translates to CASSLPGWGSETQYF.

In its sample, this clonotype was seen many times. The chain employs TRBV3-1 and TRBJ1-5, with unresolved D. The CDR3 has 15 residues. Trimming took off 1 base at V and 4 bases at J, with 11 bases between the two ends. Germline V gives CDR1 LGHDT, CDR2 YNNKEL (reference sequence). The CDR3 region has the DNA TGTGCCAGCAGCCAAGGTTGGGCGGGGAATCAGCCCCAGCATTTT. This translates into CASSQGWAGNQPQHF.

This clonotype was picked up many times. The genes are TRBV27 and TRBJ2-7; 8 bases are shared with TRBD2. V gave up 6 bases and J gave up 2 bases; unmatched junction bases: 6. The CDR3 length is 14 residues. Germline values: CDR1 MNHEY, CDR2 SMNVEV (reference sequence). CDR3 coding DNA: TGTGCCAGCAGACCTAGCGGGCCCCCCTACGAGCAGTACTTC. This encodes CASRPSGPPYEQYF.

This clonotype showed up many times. This chain links TRBV10-2 with TRBJ1-1; the D is unclear. V was cut by 5 bases and J by 0 bases, with 16 bases left in between. CDR1 WSHSY and CDR2 SAAADI come from the germline V gene. The CDR3 has 16 residues. CDR3 in DNA: TGCGCCAGCAGTCTCACACGGTTGCAAATGAACACTGAAGCTTTCTTT. As protein: CASSLTRLQMNTEAFF.

At least ten counts were recorded for this clonotype. The chain has TRBV9 and TRBJ2-7, with a possible D match to TRBD1 (5 bases). Germline V CDR1 and CDR2: SGDLS, YYNGEE. V lost 0 bases to trimming and J lost 5 bases, with 12 bases between them. CDR3 length: 14 residues. The CDR3 DNA reads TGTGCCAGCAGCGTAGACCCAGGGTCACACGAGCAGTACTTC. Translated, it gives CASSVDPGSHEQYF.

V usage is TRBV9 and J usage is TRBJ2-1, with 10 bases fitting TRBD2. Per germline, CDR1 SGDLS and CDR2 YYNGEE. The trim removed 2 bases at V and 3 bases at J, leaving 5 bases unmatched. The CDR3 loop spans 16 amino acids. DNA of the CDR3: TGTGCCAGCAGCGTTGCTAGCGGGGGTTTCTACAATGAGCAGTTCTTC. This codes for CASSVASGGFYNEQFF.

This clonotype has at least ten counts. The V gene is TRBV24-1, the J gene TRBJ1-1; possibly TRBD1 for D (5 bases). This CDR3 is built from 13 residues. CDR1 and CDR2 from the germline V gene are KGHDR and SFDVKD. With 5 bases removed from V and 1 base from J, the gap between germline ends came to 7 bases. CDR3 bases: TGTGCCACCAGTGGAGGGGCGAACACTGAAGCTTTCTTT. Translated: CATSGGANTEAFF.

This clonotype was detected many times. The genes are TRBV20-1 and TRBJ2-6, with 9 bases that match TRBD1. CDR1 DFQATT and CDR2 SNEGSKA come from the germline V gene (reference sequence). This CDR3 comprises 18 residues. The J segment lost 0 bases and the V segment lost 0 bases, leaving 6 bases of the junction unmatched. In nucleotides, the CDR3 is TGCAGTGCTAGAGATTTTAACAGGGGGCCCTCTGGGGCCAACGTCCTGACTTTC. Residues: CSARDFNRGPSGANVLTF.

This clonotype turned up a few times. A much larger clone lies one base from this, so it may be a read error. V is TRBV2 and J is TRBJ1-1; D not certain. This CDR3 comprises 14 residues. Germline assignment: CDR1 SNHLY and CDR2 FYNNEI. This CDR3 is CAGSEVSLNTEAFF. The CDR3, as DNA: TGTGCCGGCAGTGAGGTCAGCTTGAACACTGAAGCTTTCTTT.

The CDR3 sequence is CASSSRQGFIRETQYF. CDR3 nucleotides: TGTGCCAGCAGCTCCCGACAGGGGTTTATAAGAGAGACCCAGTACTTC. This rearrangement joins TRBV5-5 to TRBJ2-5; TRBD1 matches at 8 bases. CDR3 size: 16 residues. Germline assignment: CDR1 SGHKS and CDR2 YYEKEE (reference sequence). With V trimmed by 3 bases and J by 4 bases, 11 bases remained unmatched.

This clonotype was seen at least ten times. The chain is built from TRBV20-1 and TRBJ2-3; D may match TRBD1 or TRBD2 (6 bases each). The germline CDR1 and CDR2 sequences are DFQATT and SNEGSKA (reference sequence). CDR3 length equals 14 residues. The V end was cut by 6 bases, the J end by 1 base, with 14 bases between. The CDR3 protein is CSAIGGGRTDTQYF. The CDR3 DNA is TGCAGTGCCATAGGAGGGGGGCGCACAGATACGCAGTATTTT.

The table lists this clonotype with many counts. V usage is TRBV28 and J usage is TRBJ2-7, with D perhaps TRBD2 (5 bases). Germline V gives CDR1 MDHEN, CDR2 SYDVKM. The CDR3 is made up of 13 amino acids. With 6 bases removed from V and 2 bases from J, the gap between germline ends came to 11 bases. CDR3 coding DNA: TGTGCCAGCAGCTCGGACTCCCCCTACGAGCAGTACTTC. Residues: CASSSDSPYEQYF.

Of note for this clonotype: Since a much larger clone is just one base distant, this may be a read error. The CDR3 here is CAISAPERGFPEAFF. The DNA for the CDR3 is TGTGCCATCAGTGCCCCGGAGAGGGGTTTTCCTGAAGCTTTCTTT. The rearrangement links TRBV10-3 to TRBJ1-1; D perhaps matches TRBD1 (5 bases). V lost 4 bases, J lost 6 bases, and 18 bases lay in between. CDR1 is ENHRY, CDR2 SYGVKD, per germline. This CDR3 is built from 15 residues.